This T cell receptor (beta chain) comes out of a study of cytomegalovirus exposure and HLA in healthy donors listed by TCRdb under 2017. Turning to the overall study: An earlier analysis of some 620 of the donors reported 250 to 350 Gb of sequence data and some 110 million unique TCR beta sequences obtained from around 180 million T cells. An early release covering 550 to 650 HLA-typed donors comprised roughly 300 gigabases of sequencing data and tens of millions of unique TCR sequences. The genetic ancestry cluster associated with self-reported Caucasian donors included approximately 85% of the 300 to 450 genotyped donors. The study aimed to test whether cataloging public T cell receptors could reveal signatures of past pathogen exposure. Using immunosequencing, the study profiled T cell repertoires from about 620 subjects and related those repertoires to cytomegalovirus serostatus. In addition to the first cohort of approximately 650 subjects, a separate validation cohort of under 150 different subjects was used. To predict cytomegalovirus infection status, the study combined high-throughput TCR immunosequencing, statistical association of individual TCRs with disease status, and machine learning. To study patterns of TCR occurrence, a later analysis re-analyzed previously published TCR beta repertoires from 500 to 850 donors and added high-resolution HLA genotyping. Rather than using new phenotypic data, the later analysis identified candidate immune exposures from TCR beta sequences and from how often those sequences occurred across donors. An earlier analysis of 587 of the donors used high-throughput TCR beta sequencing to judge whether each TCR beta V gene segment behaved as functional or pseudogenic. Donor age, sex, ethnicity and CMV serostatus were compiled together with the repertoire data. In a later genetic analysis, genome-wide SNP genotypes for 398 of the 666 donors were used, and that subset was treated as a discovery cohort. All discovery cohort repertoires had been generated using a single sequencing platform. Both class I and class II loci were covered by HLA typing, at four-digit resolution. The number of typed donors differed by locus: roughly 629-630 for A, B, C, DRB1 and DQB1; approximately 520 for DQA1; 606 for DPA1; and 400 to 480 for DPB1. Because of strong linkage in the cohort, a few DR-DQ haplotypes were treated as single units for association and clustering. Across about 370 genotyped donors of the cohort, an average of 235,054 unique TCR beta nucleotide sequences per donor were sequenced, and about a sixth of those sequences were non-productive.

The cohort was made up of roughly 670 healthy bone marrow donors. All cohort members were sampled while nominally healthy, although unrecorded immune exposures were likely present. The donor was CMV seropositive and belonged to the group of 250 to 300 seropositive cohort members. Every donor gave a peripheral blood sample, and the peripheral blood mononuclear cells from that sample were used for TCR beta sequencing. The Qiagen DNeasy Blood Extraction Kit was used to extract genomic DNA from the blood cell samples. Broad study findings and their caveats: For the cohort, immune exposure information was limited to CMV serostatus. In a later genetic analysis, a missense DCLRE1C variant was associated with V-gene and J-gene trimming of TCR beta chains, and the association was replicated in an independent cohort. The classifier was reported to diagnose cytomegalovirus status with high specificity and sensitivity in both the original and validation cohorts. A few of the identified cytomegalovirus-associated TCR beta chains were confirmed in vitro to be specific for cytomegalovirus antigens. According to a later analysis, TCR association rates differed among HLA loci, with DRB1 alleles showing the most associated TCRs and HLA-C alleles showing the fewest. Linkage disequilibrium might explain the correlated functional status among segregating V segments, but an unknown experimental factor could not be excluded. Presence/absence analyses assumed roughly uniform sequencing depth across donors, an assumption that may not hold. Because counts were too low, seventeen rarely observed V segments, including chromosome 9 orphons, were excluded from the earlier analysis of 587 of the donors. A later analysis reported that several top co-occurrence clusters appeared linked to parvovirus B19, influenza, CMV and Epstein-Barr virus. It was suggested by the authors that the approach could potentially be generalized to other disease states and immunological phenotypes. Specific HLA alleles were associated with 15,000 to 20,000 TCR beta sequences at a false discovery rate of 0.05 in a later analysis. Because some donors lacked HLA typing at each locus, the association tests relied only on the typed subset. A further reported finding was that TCR beta sequences accurately predicted the HLA-A and HLA-B alleles for most subjects in the first cohort. The cohort was sequenced for TCR beta chains only, and without alpha or paired-chain data the features that could be detected were limited. The sequencing pipeline was judged likely to have produced a cluster of highly shared sequence variants as a technical artifact. In a later analysis, HLA-associated TCR beta chains were found to be more clonally expanded and to have lower generation probabilities than equally common non-associated chains. Broadly in line with IMGT annotations, most TCR beta V segments showed up in productive rearrangements about 87% or about 30% of the time in an earlier analysis of some 590 of the donors. A later genetic analysis reported fewer N-insertions in productive TCRs among donors in an Asian-associated ancestry cluster than the roughly 700-donor mean. A later analysis found that most CMV-associated TCR beta chains appeared HLA-restricted, with HLA associations seemingly driven largely by CMV exposure. The study gave a list of under 200 TCR beta chains associated with cytomegalovirus. Assigning TCR associations to individual alleles was difficult when HLA alleles, especially DR and DQ, strongly co-occurred. Some IMGT-functional V segments, including TRBV6-2 and TRBV6-3, could not be told apart with the 87-base-pair reads, so those segments were excluded. Most TCR sequences were seen in very few donors, while some public TCRs were found in many individuals.

Remarks on this clone: This clone's antigen is unknown. Base qualities were left out, and no much larger clone turns up one base away.

Library method: the immunoSEQ multiplex PCR assay. A mixture of 60 forward primers for TCR Vbeta segments and 13 reverse primers for TCR Jbeta segments was used in the multiplex PCR. The CDR3 region of rearranged TCR beta genes was amplified from genomic DNA by a multiplex PCR assay. The Illumina HiSeq System was used to sequence the amplified TCR beta libraries as 87-base-pair reads. As for how the authors treated the data: In a later analysis, roughly 80 million unique TCR beta chains were counted across the roughly 610 repertoires, and about 10 million of these chains were shared by at least two donors. Raw reads were error-corrected and collapsed into unique sequences with a nearest-neighbor algorithm that merged closely related sequences to remove PCR and sequencing errors. Alignment of CDR3 sequences to IMGT reference sequences was used to assign V, D and J gene segments. For a sequence to be retained, at least a six-nucleotide match to both a V gene segment and a J gene segment was required. A rearrangement counted as productive if the CDR3 had no stop codons and remained in frame with V and J, and every other rearrangement counted as non-productive. Following IMGT convention, CDR3 was defined as the stretch from the second conserved V-encoded cysteine up to the conserved J-encoded phenylalanine. In an earlier analysis of around 600 of the donors, sequences lacking an unambiguous match to a single V gene segment were excluded. In an earlier analysis of approximately 590 of the donors, a V segment was called functional when productive rearrangements were above 56.7%, and segregating when the standard deviation between donors exceeded 5%. A statistical classification framework was built to diagnose cytomegalovirus status from the catalog of TCR beta chain sequences. A later analysis assigned V and J genes by comparing TCR nucleotide sequences with IMGT/GENE-DB human TR gene sequences. The TCRdist pipeline was used in a later analysis to assign CDR3 sequences and most-parsimonious VDJ recombination scenarios. In a later analysis, every TCR beta chain was defined by the combination of its CDR3 amino acid sequence and its V-gene family, and reads without a unique V-gene family were dropped. To address suspected cross-contamination and a sequencing artifact, a later analysis removed over 500 highly shared, low-generation-probability nucleotide sequences. A later analysis calculated a clonal expansion index for each public chain from normalized within-repertoire ranks of inferred template counts. In a later analysis, generation probabilities were computed with a VDJ recombination model fitted to out-of-frame rearrangements, and the resulting probabilities were checked against IGoR. In a later analysis, hypergeometric tests were used to score TCR-TCR, TCR-HLA and TCR-CMV co-occurrence, with a repertoire-size bias correction applied to TCR pairs. A later analysis estimated false discovery rates by permuting HLA or CMV assignments 20 times. A later analysis grouped co-occurring TCRs with DBSCAN, adding TCRdist sequence similarity when clustering within HLA-allele-positive subsets. For co-occurrence clustering, repertoires with fewer than 30,000 or more than 120,000 public chains were excluded, along with several repertoires with anomalous nucleotide sharing. As stored in TCRdb, this immuneACCESS dataset retains in-frame rearrangements with V and J assigned. A fraction of the clones does not appear; measured against another copy, unresolved V genes explain less than half of the discrepancy, and the remainder lacks a known reason. V, J and clone size are taken as reported in that table, and D and trimming were inferred from the DNA itself. This sample comprises about 100,000 clones, roughly 80% of them detected only once. The ten largest clones add up to 11% to 15% of the sample.

Spanning cysteine to phenylalanine, the CDR3 consists of 17 amino acids. CDR3 DNA only is kept here, 51 bases in frame from base 1. The junction shows trimming of 0 bases on V and 2 bases on J, and the gene matches do not reach 7 bases of it. The germline V gene (reference sequence) supplies CDR1 WNHNN and CDR2 SYGVQD. The sample was PBMCs. This receptor was obtained from a male donor in good health and CMV-seropositive. The sequence is built from TRBV10-1 and TRBJ1-5, with 7 middle bases fitting TRBD1. CDR3 loop: CASSESGRQGGNQPQHF. The DNA sequence is TGCGCCAGCAGTGAGTCGGGTCGACAGGGAGGCAATCAGCCCCAGCATTTT.